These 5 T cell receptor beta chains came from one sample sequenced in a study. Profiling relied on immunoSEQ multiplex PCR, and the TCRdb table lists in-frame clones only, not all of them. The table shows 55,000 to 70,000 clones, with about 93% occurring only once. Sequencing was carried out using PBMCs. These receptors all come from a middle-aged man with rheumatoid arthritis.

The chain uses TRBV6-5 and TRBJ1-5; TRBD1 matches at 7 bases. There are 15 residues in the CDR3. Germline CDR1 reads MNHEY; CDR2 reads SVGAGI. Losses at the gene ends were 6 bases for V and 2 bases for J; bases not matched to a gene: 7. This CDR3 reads CASRGPGQRNQPQHF. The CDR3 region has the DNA TGTGCCAGCAGGGGACCGGGACAGCGCAATCAGCCCCAGCATTTT.

CDR3 amino acids: CSVRQTTNEKLFF. CDR3 nucleotide sequence: TGCAGCGTTAGACAGACAACTAATGAAAAACTGTTTTTT. The J gene is TRBJ1-4, the V gene TRBV29-1; D is possibly TRBD1 (5 bases). CDR3 length: 13 residues. Germline assignment: CDR1 SQVTM and CDR2 ANQGSEA. Trimming took off 5 bases at V and 0 bases at J, with 7 bases between the two ends.

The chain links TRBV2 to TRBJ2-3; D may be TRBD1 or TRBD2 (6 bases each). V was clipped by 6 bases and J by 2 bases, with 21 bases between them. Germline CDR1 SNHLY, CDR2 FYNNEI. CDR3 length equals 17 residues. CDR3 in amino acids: CASRGGGLISITDTQYF. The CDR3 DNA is TGTGCCAGCAGGGGGGGCGGTCTTATCAGCATCACAGATACGCAGTATTTT.

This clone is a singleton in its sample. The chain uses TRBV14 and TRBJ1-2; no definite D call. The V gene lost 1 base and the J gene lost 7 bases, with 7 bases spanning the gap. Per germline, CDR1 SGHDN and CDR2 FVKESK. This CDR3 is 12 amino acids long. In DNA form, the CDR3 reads TGTGCCAGCAGCCAAGGGGTCGGTGGCTACACCTTC. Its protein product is CASSQGVGGYTF.

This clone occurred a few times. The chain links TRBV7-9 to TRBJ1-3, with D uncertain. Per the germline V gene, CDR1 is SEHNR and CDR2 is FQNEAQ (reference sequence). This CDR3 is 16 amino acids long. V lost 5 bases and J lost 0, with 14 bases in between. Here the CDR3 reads CASSRTGAFSGNTIYF. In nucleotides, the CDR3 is TGTGCCAGCAGCCGGACGGGTGCGTTCTCTGGAAACACCATATATTTT. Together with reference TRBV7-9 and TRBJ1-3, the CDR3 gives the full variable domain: DTGVSQNPRHKITKRGQNVTFRCDPISEHNRLYWYRQTLGQGPEFLTYFQNEAQLEKSRLLSDRFSAERPKGSFSTLEIQRTEQGDSAMYLCASSRTGAFSGNTIYFGEGSWLTVV.